The subject of this entry is one T cell receptor beta chain. The data were taken from a study of control samples from healthy donors and cancer patients. V lost 7 bases and J lost 0, with 13 bases in between. The CDR3 spans 15 residues. The germline gives CDR1 MDHEN, CDR2 SYDVKM. The assay was immunoSEQ multiplex PCR, and TCRdb's table has in-frame clones only and misses some. The sample has a few hundred thousand clones, roughly 90% seen once; the top ten hold around 6.4%. The source is a middle-aged man with head and neck cancer. The rearrangement uses TRBV28 and TRBJ2-1, with a tentative D call TRBD1 (6 bases). Material for sequencing was PBMCs. CDR3 DNA: TGTGCCAGCATAGGGCAGGGGAGCTCCTACAATGAGCAGTTCTTC. Amino acid sequence: CASIGQGSSYNEQFF.